Listed below are T cell receptor beta chains from one sample, sequenced in a study of OX40 agonist ivuxolimab in advanced cancers. Clones were sequenced by immunoSEQ multiplex PCR, and TCRdb holds only the in-frame ones, with some missing. The sample carries roughly 56,000 clones, approximately 86% recorded once. Sequencing used CD4+ or CD8+ T cells sorted from blood, obtained in a trial of the OX40 agonist ivuxolimab. Receptors originate from an adult with an advanced solid tumor such as melanoma, head and neck, liver or kidney cancer. Each CDR3 is given with its conserved first and last residue. D genes are given only for firm matches. Clone size is shown for a subset of rows, as once, few, many or a class of expanded clone.

cdr3_nt cdr3_aa clone_size j_call cdr3_length v_call d_call
TGTGCCAGCAGCCCCTGGACTAGCGGGGCCTACAATGAGCAGTTCTTC CASSPWTSGAYNEQFF NA TRBJ2-1 16 TRBV11-2 TRBD2
TGCGCCAGCAGCCAAGACGAACGCTTTGCTTTCTTT CASSQDERFAFF NA TRBJ1-1 12 TRBV4-1 NA
TGTGCTAGTCGGGGGGCGTACCAGGAGACCCAGTACTTC CASRGAYQETQYF NA TRBJ2-5 13 TRBV12-5 NA
TGTGCCAGCTCACCACCCGGGACTAGCGGGAGGGCCCTCGAGCAGTACTTC CASSPPGTSGRALEQYF NA TRBJ2-7 17 TRBV18 TRBD2
TGTGCCAGCAGCTTAGCGGGAAGCGGGAGGGCGAATGAGCAGTTCTTC CASSLAGSGRANEQFF NA TRBJ2-1 16 TRBV7-8 TRBD2
TGTGCCAGCAGGGAGACAGGTTCGAACACCGGGGAGCTGTTTTTT CASRETGSNTGELFF few TRBJ2-2 15 TRBV2 NA
TGTGCCAGCAGTGAGCATATAAACTCCTACAATGAGCAGTTCTTC CASSEHINSYNEQFF few TRBJ2-1 15 TRBV2 NA
TGTGCCAGCAGCTTCCGCGGGAGCAAGGAGACCCAGTACTTC CASSFRGSKETQYF NA TRBJ2-5 14 TRBV7-2 TRBD2
TGTGCCAGCAGACAGGGGTGGGAAAATTCACCCCTCCACTTT CASRQGWENSPLHF NA TRBJ1-6 14 TRBV6-1 TRBD1
TGTGCCAGCAGCCGAGAAGAGACCCAGTACTTC CASSREETQYF NA TRBJ2-5 11 TRBV5-6 NA
TGTGCCAGCAGCTTAGAGGGACGAGGGGTAGCGACAGATACGCAGTATTTT CASSLEGRGVATDTQYF NA TRBJ2-3 17 TRBV11-2 NA
TGTGCCAGCAGCTTAAGCGTCACCGGGGAGCTGTTTTTT CASSLSVTGELFF NA TRBJ2-2 13 TRBV7-3 NA
TGCGCCAGCAGCTTGTATGGACAGTTGAACACTGAAGCTTTCTTT CASSLYGQLNTEAFF NA TRBJ1-1 15 TRBV5-1 NA
TGTGCCAGCAGCTCCCCCTCCGGGACTAGCGGGTTGGATACGCAGTATTTT CASSSPSGTSGLDTQYF NA TRBJ2-3 17 TRBV7-9 TRBD2
TGCGCCAGCAGCCATACAGGGGGTGGGCAGCCCCAGCATTTT CASSHTGGGQPQHF NA TRBJ1-5 14 TRBV5-1 TRBD1
TGTGCCAGCTCGCCGCGAGGCACCTACGAGCAGTACTTC CASSPRGTYEQYF once TRBJ2-7 13 TRBV18 NA
TGTGCCAGCAGTTCCCTTGGGGGACTCACAGATACGCAGTATTTT CASSSLGGLTDTQYF NA TRBJ2-3 15 TRBV6-5 NA
TGTGCCAGCAGCTTAACGGACAGGGGGACCTACGAGCAGTACTTC CASSLTDRGTYEQYF once TRBJ2-7 15 TRBV7-6 TRBD1
TGCGCCAGCAGCCCCGACTGGGGACCCCAGCATTTT CASSPDWGPQHF NA TRBJ1-5 12 TRBV4-1 NA
TGTGCCAGCCCCTGGGGGGGTTATAGCAATCAGCCCCAGCATTTT CASPWGGYSNQPQHF NA TRBJ1-5 15 TRBV28 NA
TGCGCCAGCAGCCGAAATTCACGGGAGACCCAGTACTTC CASSRNSRETQYF NA TRBJ2-5 13 TRBV4-1 NA
TGCAGCGTGGGACCCTATGTCCCAAGCAATCAGCCCCAGCATTTT CSVGPYVPSNQPQHF NA TRBJ1-5 15 TRBV29-1 NA
TGTGCCAGCAGCGCAAACCCGGGACCTGGAAACACCATATATTTT CASSANPGPGNTIYF NA TRBJ1-3 15 TRBV11-3 NA
TGTGCCAGCTCACGGGAGCTCACAGATACGCAGTATTTT CASSRELTDTQYF NA TRBJ2-3 13 TRBV18 NA
NA CSVAQGAQPYF NA TRBJ2-4 11 TRBV29-1 NA
TGCAGCGTTGCTGGGGATATTGGAAACACCATATATTTT CSVAGDIGNTIYF NA TRBJ1-3 13 TRBV29-1 NA
TGTGCCAGCAGCTTCAACCGGGACGGCCCCTACGAGCAGTACTTC CASSFNRDGPYEQYF NA TRBJ2-7 15 TRBV5-5 NA
TGCGCCAGCAGCTTGGGGACAGGGCTTTACGAGCAGTACTTC CASSLGTGLYEQYF NA TRBJ2-7 14 TRBV5-1 TRBD1
TGTGCCAGCAGTGTTAGGGTCCATGGCTACACCTTC CASSVRVHGYTF few TRBJ1-2 12 TRBV2 NA
TGCGCCAGCAGCGTGGGTGAGGTAGTGGACACTGAAGCTTTCTTT CASSVGEVVDTEAFF few TRBJ1-1 15 TRBV5-1 NA
TGTGCCAGCAGCACTGGCGGAGGGGGCGGAAACACCATATATTTT CASSTGGGGGNTIYF NA TRBJ1-3 15 TRBV11-2 TRBD1
TGTGCCAGCGGGAATAGGGCAGGCTCTGGAAACACCATATATTTT CASGNRAGSGNTIYF NA TRBJ1-3 15 TRBV2 NA
TGTGCCAGCAGTTTAAACGGGAGAAGCAATCAGCCCCAGCATTTT CASSLNGRSNQPQHF NA TRBJ1-5 15 TRBV27 NA
TGTGCTAGTGGGTCGGTGGGGAGGGATACGCAGTATTTT CASGSVGRDTQYF NA TRBJ2-3 13 TRBV12-5 NA
TGTGCCAGCAGCGCTAGCGGGAGGGCTTGGACCGGGGAGCTGTTTTTT CASSASGRAWTGELFF once TRBJ2-2 16 TRBV9 TRBD2
TGTGCCAGCAGGGTACAGGGAATGAACACTGAAGCTTTCTTT CASRVQGMNTEAFF NA TRBJ1-1 14 TRBV5-4 NA
TGTGCCAGTAGTATTACCGGGACAGGGACATCCTACGAGCAGTACTTC CASSITGTGTSYEQYF NA TRBJ2-7 16 TRBV19 TRBD1
TGTGCCACCAGCTTCCGGTGGGGGGGAAATCAGCCCCAGCATTTT CATSFRWGGNQPQHF NA TRBJ1-5 15 TRBV15 NA
TGTGCCAGCAGTTGGACTAGCGGGAGGGCTGCGGGGGATGAGCAGTTCTTC CASSWTSGRAAGDEQFF NA TRBJ2-1 17 TRBV2 TRBD2
TGCGCCAGCAGCAGTCAGATGTTCGGGGACGCTGAAGCTTTCTTT CASSSQMFGDAEAFF few TRBJ1-1 15 TRBV5-1 NA
TGCGCCAGCAGCTTAGAAGGGGTGGACGAGCAGTACTTC CASSLEGVDEQYF NA TRBJ2-7 13 TRBV5-1 NA
TGTGCCAGCAGTGCTAGCGGGAGCTCCTACAATGAGCAGTTCTTC CASSASGSSYNEQFF NA TRBJ2-1 15 TRBV2 TRBD2